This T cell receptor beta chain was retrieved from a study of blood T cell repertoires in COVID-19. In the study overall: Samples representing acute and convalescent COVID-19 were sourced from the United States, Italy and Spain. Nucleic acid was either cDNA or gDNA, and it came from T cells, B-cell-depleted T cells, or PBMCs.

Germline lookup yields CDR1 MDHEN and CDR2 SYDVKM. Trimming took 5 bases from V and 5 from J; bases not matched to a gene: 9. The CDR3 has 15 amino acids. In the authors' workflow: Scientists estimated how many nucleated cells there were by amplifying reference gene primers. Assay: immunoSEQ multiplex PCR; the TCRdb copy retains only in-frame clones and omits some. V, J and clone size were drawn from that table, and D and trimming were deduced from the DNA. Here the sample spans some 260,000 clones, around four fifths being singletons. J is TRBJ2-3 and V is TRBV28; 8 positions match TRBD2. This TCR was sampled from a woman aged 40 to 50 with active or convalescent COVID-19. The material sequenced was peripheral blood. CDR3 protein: CASSPSTGRGDTQYF. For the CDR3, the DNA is TGTGCCAGCAGTCCCTCAACCGGGAGGGGAGATACGCAGTATTTT.